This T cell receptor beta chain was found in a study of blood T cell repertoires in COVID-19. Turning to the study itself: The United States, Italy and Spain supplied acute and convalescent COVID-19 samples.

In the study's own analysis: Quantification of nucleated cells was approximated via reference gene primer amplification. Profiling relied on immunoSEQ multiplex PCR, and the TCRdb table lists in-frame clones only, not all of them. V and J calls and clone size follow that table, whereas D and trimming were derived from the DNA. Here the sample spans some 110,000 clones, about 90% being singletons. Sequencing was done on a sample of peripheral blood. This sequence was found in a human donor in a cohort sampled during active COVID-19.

The DNA of the CDR3 is TGTGCCAGCAGCTTCGGCAGCGGGGGTATTTACGAGCAGTACTTC. Amino acids: CASSFGSGGIYEQYF. This chain joins TRBV5-4 and TRBJ2-7; TRBD2 agrees at 8 bases. V shed 2 bases, J shed 4 bases, and the junction held 8 bases outside the gene matches. Germline lookup yields CDR1 SGHNT and CDR2 YYREEE (reference sequence). The CDR3 is 15 residues long.